This T cell receptor (beta chain) appears in the sequencing data of a study of tumor-infiltrating lymphocytes in localized non-small cell lung cancer. Whole-study context: Each patient gave resected tumor and non-adjacent uninvolved lung tissue. General study findings and limits: TCRbeta sequencing showed higher T cell infiltration in tumors than uninvolved lung. Each assay used a separate piece of the same tissue.

Sequencing was performed with immunoSEQ multiplex PCR; in TCRdb, only in-frame clones are kept and a portion is missing. The data show 13,000 to 15,000 clones, approximately 71% seen once. In regard to this clone: Its antigen is still unknown.

This clonotype was sampled from a human donor with non-small cell lung cancer. The sample taken for sequencing was uninvolved lung tissue not adjacent to the tumor.

CDR3 nucleotide sequence: TGTGCCAGCAGTGCCTCCACAGGGACGAACACTGAAGCTTTCTTT. Translated: CASSASTGTNTEAFF. This rearrangement joins TRBV28 to TRBJ1-1; perhaps TRBD1 as D (6 bases). The CDR3 has 15 residues. CDR1 is MDHEN and CDR2 is SYDVKM in the germline V gene. The V end lost 5 bases, the J end lost 1 base, and 14 bases lay between the germline ends.